The rows below give T cell receptor beta chains drawn from one sample of a study of Ad26.COV2.S vaccination and SARS-CoV-2 variants. TCRdb's table, derived via immunoSEQ multiplex PCR, lists solely in-frame clones and lacks some. The sample carries some 300,000 clones, over 80% recorded once. The material was peripheral blood, obtained in a trial of Ad26.COV2.S vaccine versus placebo. The receptors originated from a person aged 18-65 years who received the Ad26.COV2.S COVID-19 vaccine or a placebo. The CDR3 runs from the conserved cysteine through the conserved F or W. The D gene is left open where the match is weak. Clone sizes are given selectively: once, few, many, or a class where the clone is expanded.

v_gene	abundance	d_gene	j_gene	CDR3nt	CDR3aa
TRBV7-9	NA	NA	TRBJ1-4	TGTGCCAGCAGCCGGGACTTTAATGAAAAACTGTTTTTT	CASSRDFNEKLFF
TRBV12-3/TRBV12-4	NA	NA	TRBJ2-1	TGTGCCAGCAGTGCCTCCGGGACCCTCGTCTTC	CASSASGTLVF
TRBV7-9	NA	NA	TRBJ2-3	TGTGCCAGCACCAAGTCAGGGGCAGATACGCAGTATTTT	CASTKSGADTQYF
TRBV27	few	NA	TRBJ1-5	TGTGCCAGCAGTCGCGGGGCGACCGAGCCCCAGCATTTT	CASSRGATEPQHF
TRBV2	NA	TRBD1	TRBJ1-6	TGTGCCAGCATTTACCAAGGGGGCGGGAATTCACCCCTCCACTTT	CASIYQGGGNSPLHF
TRBV5-4	NA	NA	TRBJ2-3	TGTGCCAGCAGCTTGGTCTGGGCAGATACGCAGTATTTT	CASSLVWADTQYF
TRBV7-8	NA	TRBD1	TRBJ1-1	TGTGCCAGCAGTCCCCGGGACAGGGGGTTGGCTTTCTTT	CASSPRDRGLAFF
TRBV29-1	NA	NA	TRBJ2-3	TGCAGCGTAATACAGGGTTACACAGATACGCAGTATTTT	CSVIQGYTDTQYF
TRBV9	NA	TRBD2	TRBJ2-7	TGTGCCAGCAGCGTAGACCCTCTAGCGGGGGGGCCACACGAGCAGTACTTC	CASSVDPLAGGPHEQYF
TRBV19	NA	NA	TRBJ1-1	TGTGCCAGTAGTATAGCCAGGTACACTGAAGCTTTCTTT	CASSIARYTEAFF
TRBV4-1	once	NA	TRBJ2-5	TGCGCCAGCAGCCAGTTCCTAGGGGGAGAGACCCAGTACTTC	CASSQFLGGETQYF
TRBV5-8	NA	NA	TRBJ2-1	TGTGCCAGCAGCCGAAACCCCGGGACACCCCACAATGAGCAGTTCTTC	CASSRNPGTPHNEQFF
TRBV24-1	NA	NA	TRBJ1-2	TGTGCCACCAGTGATTTGAACGGCAACTATGGCTACACCTTC	CATSDLNGNYGYTF
TRBV9	NA	NA	TRBJ2-7	TGTGCCAGCAGCGGGGGAGGGGACAGCTACGAGCAGTACTTC	CASSGGGDSYEQYF
TRBV2	NA	NA	TRBJ1-2	TGTGCCAGCAGACAGGGTAACTATGGCTACACCTTC	CASRQGNYGYTF
TRBV6-4	few	NA	TRBJ1-5	TGTGCCAGCAGTCCCGGGAGCAATCAGCCCCAGCATTTT	CASSPGSNQPQHF
TRBV6-6	NA	NA	TRBJ1-5	TGTGCCAGCAGCCCCCAAGGACTAGCCCTCTCCCCCAGCGGCAATCAGCCCCAGCATTTT	CASSPQGLALSPSGNQPQHF
TRBV5-8	NA	NA	TRBJ1-5	TGTGCCAGCAGCTTGCTCCGGGTGTCGGGCAATCAGCCCCAGCATTTT	CASSLLRVSGNQPQHF
TRBV2	NA	TRBD2	TRBJ2-7	TGTGCCAGCAGTGGACTAGCGGGGAAATACGAGCAGTACTTC	CASSGLAGKYEQYF
TRBV11-2	once	NA	TRBJ1-2	TGTGCCAGCAGCTTAGAGGCAGGGGTCCTCTATGGCTACACCTTC	CASSLEAGVLYGYTF
TRBV3-1/TRBV3-2	NA	TRBD2	TRBJ2-7	TGTGCCAGCAGCCCCACCGGGCCGGGACTACATCTCGAGCAGTACTTC	CASSPTGPGLHLEQYF
TRBV28	few	NA	TRBJ1-2	TGTGCCAGCAGTAAACCCCCCAGCCCATATGGCTACACCTTC	CASSKPPSPYGYTF
TRBV27	NA	TRBD1	TRBJ1-1	TGTGCCAGCAGCTATTTAGGGACAGAAGCCAACACTGAAGCTTTCTTT	CASSYLGTEANTEAFF
TRBV7-6	NA	NA	TRBJ1-6	TGTGCCAGCAGCTTACAGGCATTGGGTTCACCCCTCCACTTT	CASSLQALGSPLHF
TRBV6-4	NA	TRBD1	TRBJ1-2	TGTGCCAGCAGTGATTCGGACAGGGGACATGGCTACACCTTC	CASSDSDRGHGYTF
TRBV14	once	TRBD1	TRBJ2-7	TGTGCCAGCAGCCGTTCGGGACAGGGGTACGAGCAGTACTTC	CASSRSGQGYEQYF
TRBV19	NA	NA	TRBJ1-5	TGTGCCAGTAGTATGATGAGACAGGTGAATCAGCCCCAGCATTTT	CASSMMRQVNQPQHF
TRBV9	once	NA	TRBJ2-2	TGTGCCAGCAGTATCGCAGGGGACACCGGGGAGCTGTTTTTT	CASSIAGDTGELFF
TRBV5-4	NA	NA	TRBJ2-7	TGTGCCAGCAATCCCGGGGTTGGCGAGCAGTACTTC	CASNPGVGEQYF
TRBV2	NA	NA	TRBJ1-5	TGTGCCAGCACCGACAGAAACAGCAATCAGCCCCAGCATTTT	CASTDRNSNQPQHF
TRBV14	NA	NA	TRBJ2-3	TGTGCCAGCAGCCCAGGGGGAATGGCGGGGAGCAGCACAGATACGCAGTATTTT	CASSPGGMAGSSTDTQYF
TRBV6-1	NA	NA	TRBJ1-1	TGTGCCAGCAGTGTGGGGGACAATCTCATGAACACTGAAGCTTTCTTT	CASSVGDNLMNTEAFF
TRBV19	few	NA	TRBJ1-1	TGTGCCAGTAGTATAATTGGCGCTGAAGCTTTCTTT	CASSIIGAEAFF
TRBV25-1	NA	NA	TRBJ2-4	TGTGCCAGCAGTGACAGGTCGTCCAAAAACATTCAGTACTTC	CASSDRSSKNIQYF
TRBV2	NA	NA	TRBJ2-5	TGTGCCAGCAGTGTTGACAGGCAAGAGACCCAGTACTTC	CASSVDRQETQYF
TRBV7-3	once	TRBD1	TRBJ2-7	TGTGCCAGCAGCCGACAACCTGGACAGGGATACGAGCAGTACTTC	CASSRQPGQGYEQYF